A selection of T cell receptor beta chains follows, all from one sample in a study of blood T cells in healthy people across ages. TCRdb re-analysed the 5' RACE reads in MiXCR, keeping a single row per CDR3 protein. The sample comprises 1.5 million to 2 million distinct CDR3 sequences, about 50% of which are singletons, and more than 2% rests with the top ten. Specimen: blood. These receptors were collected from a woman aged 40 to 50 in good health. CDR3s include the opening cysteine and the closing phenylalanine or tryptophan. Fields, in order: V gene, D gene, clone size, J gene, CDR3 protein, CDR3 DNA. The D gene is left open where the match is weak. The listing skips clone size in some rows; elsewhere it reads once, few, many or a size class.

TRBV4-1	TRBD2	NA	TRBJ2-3	CASSHPQRDPERDTQYF	TGCGCCAGCAGCCATCCACAGCGGGACCCCGAGAGAGATACGCAGTATTTT
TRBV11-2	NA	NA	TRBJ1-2	CASKNPGDRVSYTF	TGTGCCAGCAAGAATCCCGGGGACCGCGTGAGCTACACCTTC
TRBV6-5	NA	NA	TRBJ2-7	CASSYSQQRGYNEQYF	TGTGCCAGCAGTTACTCCCAACAGCGCGGGTACAATGAGCAGTACTTC
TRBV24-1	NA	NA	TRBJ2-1	CATSGSKGAAHYNEQFF	TGTGCCACCAGCGGGAGCAAGGGGGCGGCGCACTACAATGAGCAGTTCTTC
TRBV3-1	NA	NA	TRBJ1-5	CASSQMPVATGQPQHF	TGTGCCAGCAGCCAAATGCCGGTGGCTACGGGGCAGCCCCAGCATTTT
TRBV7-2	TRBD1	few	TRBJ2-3	CASSLNDGTGPSSTDTQYF	TGTGCCAGCAGCTTAAACGACGGGACAGGGCCTTCCAGCACAGATACGCAGTATTTT
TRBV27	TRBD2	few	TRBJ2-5	CASSLGLATETQYF	TGTGCCAGCAGTCTGGGACTAGCGACTGAGACCCAGTACTTC
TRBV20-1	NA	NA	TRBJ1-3	CSAGRDGGNTIYF	TGCAGTGCCGGACGGGATGGTGGAAACACCATATATTTT
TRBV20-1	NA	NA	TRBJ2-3	CSARVWTDTQYF	TGCAGTGCTAGAGTTTGGACAGATACGCAGTATTTT
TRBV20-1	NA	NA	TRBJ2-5	CSAGNLGSLQETQYF	TGCAGTGCGGGTAATCTGGGCAGTCTACAAGAGACCCAGTACTTC
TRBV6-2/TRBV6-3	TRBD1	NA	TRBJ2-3	CASSGQGNPDTQYF	TGTGCCAGCAGCGGACAGGGTAACCCAGATACGCAGTATTTT
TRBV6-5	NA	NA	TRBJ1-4	CASKGGNNEKLFF	TGTGCCAGCAAGGGGGGAAATAATGAAAAACTGTTTTTT
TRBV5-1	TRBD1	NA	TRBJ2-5	CASSLRSDRAWETQYF	TGCGCCAGCAGCTTGAGGTCGGACAGGGCCTGGGAGACCCAGTACTTC
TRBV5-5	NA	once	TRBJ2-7	CACSLSLARATYEQYF	TGTGCCTGCAGCTTGAGTCTAGCGAGGGCCACCTACGAGCAGTACTTC
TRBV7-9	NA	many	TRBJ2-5	CASKTIQETQYF	TGTGCCAGCAAGACTATCCAAGAGACCCAGTACTTC
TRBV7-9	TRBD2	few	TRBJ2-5	CASSPPGLASETQYF	TGTGCCAGCAGCCCCCCGGGACTAGCCTCAGAGACCCAGTACTTC
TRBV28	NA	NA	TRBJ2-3	CASSTLRDPQRFTDTQYF	TGTGCCAGCAGTACCCTTCGGGACCCTCAGAGGTTCACAGATACGCAGTATTTT
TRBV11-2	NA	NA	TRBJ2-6	CASSFQSGANVPTF	TGTGCCAGCAGCTTCCAGTCTGGGGCCAACGTCCCGACTTTC
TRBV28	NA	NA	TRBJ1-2	CASSLPGMDGYTF	TGTGCCAGCAGTTTACCAGGTATGGATGGCTACACCTTC
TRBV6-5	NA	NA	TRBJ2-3	CASSYSPPTDGFTDTQYF	TGTGCCAGCAGTTACAGCCCCCCCACCGACGGATTCACAGATACGCAGTATTTT
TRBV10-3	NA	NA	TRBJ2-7	CAISESEGPIMRTPYEQYF	TGTGCCATCAGTGAGTCTGAGGGACCCATTATGCGGACCCCCTACGAGCAGTACTTC
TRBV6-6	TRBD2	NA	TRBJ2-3	CTSSYRRGGPPDTQYF	TGTACCAGCAGCTATCGGCGGGGGGGCCCCCCAGATACGCAGTATTTT
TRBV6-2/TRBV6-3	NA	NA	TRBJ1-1	CASSYSSGSGGLRGRTEAFF	TGTGCCAGCAGTTACAGTAGTGGTTCGGGCGGGCTGAGGGGTCGGACTGAAGCTTTCTTT
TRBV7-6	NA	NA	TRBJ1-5	CASSLDGGLQPQHF	TGTGCCAGCAGCTTAGATGGGGGGCTTCAGCCCCAGCATTTT
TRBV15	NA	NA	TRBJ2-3	CATSRGVGRSTDTQYF	TGTGCCACCAGCAGAGGGGTAGGCAGAAGCACAGATACGCAGTATTTT
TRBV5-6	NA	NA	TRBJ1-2	CASSLGGGSHYGYTF	TGTGCCAGCAGCCTTGGGGGGGGATCGCACTATGGCTACACCTTC
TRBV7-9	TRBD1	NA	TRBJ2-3	CASSYVRDRVTDTQYF	TGTGCCAGCAGCTACGTCCGGGACAGGGTAACAGATACGCAGTATTTT
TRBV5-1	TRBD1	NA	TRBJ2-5	CASSLDQDRKETQYF	TGCGCCAGCAGCTTGGATCAGGACAGGAAAGAGACCCAGTACTTC
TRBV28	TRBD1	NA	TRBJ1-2	CASSRAHVQGAPTF	TGTGCCAGCAGTCGCGCCCACGTGCAGGGGGCTCCCACCTTC
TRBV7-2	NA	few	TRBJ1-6	CASSRLPANNSPLHF	TGTGCCAGCAGCCGTCTTCCCGCAAATAATTCACCCCTCCACTTT
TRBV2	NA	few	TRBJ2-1	CASTGTPEGEQFF	TGTGCCAGCACGGGGACGCCCGAGGGTGAGCAGTTCTTC
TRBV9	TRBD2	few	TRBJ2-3	CASSVAILHSGGTDTQYF	TGTGCCAGCAGCGTAGCTATTTTGCACAGCGGGGGCACAGATACGCAGTATTTT
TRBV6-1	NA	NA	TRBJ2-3	CASSVGPLTSEDTQYF	TGTGCCAGCAGTGTAGGGCCTTTAACTTCGGAAGATACGCAGTATTTT
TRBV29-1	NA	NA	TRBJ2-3	CSDRDSEVDTQYF	TGCAGCGACCGGGACTCAGAGGTAGATACGCAGTATTTT
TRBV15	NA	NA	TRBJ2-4	CATSRGGQRESLAKDIQYF	TGTGCCACCAGCAGAGGCGGCCAACGGGAGAGTCTAGCCAAAGACATTCAGTACTTC
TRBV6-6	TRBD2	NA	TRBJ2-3	CARRRTSGGSPDTQYF	TGTGCCCGCAGACGGACTAGCGGGGGGAGCCCAGATACGCAGTATTTT
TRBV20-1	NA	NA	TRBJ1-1	CSAASLRGNTEAFF	TGCAGTGCCGCCTCCCTCAGGGGCAACACTGAAGCTTTCTTT
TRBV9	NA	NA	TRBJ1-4	CASSGDAGLGDEKLFF	TGTGCCAGCAGCGGAGACGCGGGCCTCGGCGATGAAAAACTGTTTTTT
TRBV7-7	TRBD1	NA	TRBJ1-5	CTSSRDRGQPQHF	TGTACTAGCAGTCGCGACAGGGGTCAGCCCCAGCATTTT
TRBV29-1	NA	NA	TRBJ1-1	CSVELEQSYEAFF	TGCAGCGTTGAGCTGGAACAGTCCTATGAAGCTTTCTTT
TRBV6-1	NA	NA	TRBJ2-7	CASSQTRGELYNEQYF	TGTGCCAGCAGTCAAACGAGGGGAGAGCTATACAATGAGCAGTACTTC
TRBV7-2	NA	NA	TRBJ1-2	CASSGSRRKLYGYTF	TGTGCCAGCAGCGGAAGCCGACGGAAACTCTATGGCTACACCTTC
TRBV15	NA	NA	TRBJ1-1	CATGAQGGTEAFF	TGTGCCACCGGAGCGCAGGGTGGGACTGAAGCTTTCTTT
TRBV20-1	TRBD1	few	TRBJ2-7	CGIQGARYEQYF	TGCGGAATACAGGGGGCGCGGTACGAGCAGTACTTC
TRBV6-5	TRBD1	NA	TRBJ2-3	CASRLQGARIDTQYF	TGTGCCAGCAGACTACAGGGGGCGAGGATCGATACGCAGTATTTT
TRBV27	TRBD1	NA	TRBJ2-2	CASSKDRRYTGELFF	TGTGCCAGCAGTAAGGACAGGCGCTACACCGGGGAGCTGTTTTTT
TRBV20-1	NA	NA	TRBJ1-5	CSANQGYSNQPQHF	TGCAGTGCTAATCAGGGTTATAGCAATCAGCCCCAGCATTTT
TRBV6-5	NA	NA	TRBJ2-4	CASRPAIAKNIQYF	TGTGCCAGCAGGCCTGCCATAGCCAAAAACATTCAGTACTTC
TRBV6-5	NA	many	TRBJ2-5	CASSYSGTQYF	TGTGCCAGCAGTTACTCGGGGACCCAGTACTTC
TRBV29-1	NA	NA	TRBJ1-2	CSVPREVGYGYTF	TGCAGCGTTCCAAGGGAGGTTGGCTATGGCTACACCTTC